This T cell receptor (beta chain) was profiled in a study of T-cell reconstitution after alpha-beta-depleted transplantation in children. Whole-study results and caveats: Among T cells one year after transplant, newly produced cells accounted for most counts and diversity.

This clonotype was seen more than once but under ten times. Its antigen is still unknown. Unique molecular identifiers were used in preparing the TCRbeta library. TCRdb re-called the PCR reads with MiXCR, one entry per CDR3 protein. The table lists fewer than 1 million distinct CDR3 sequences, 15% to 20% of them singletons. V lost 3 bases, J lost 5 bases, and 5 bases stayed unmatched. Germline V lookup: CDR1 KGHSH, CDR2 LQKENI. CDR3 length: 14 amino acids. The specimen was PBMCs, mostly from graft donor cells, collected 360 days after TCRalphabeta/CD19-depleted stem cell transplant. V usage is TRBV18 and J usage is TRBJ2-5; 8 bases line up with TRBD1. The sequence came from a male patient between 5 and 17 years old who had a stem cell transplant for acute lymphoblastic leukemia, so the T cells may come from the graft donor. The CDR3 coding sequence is TGTGCCAGCTCACCGGACAGGGTGGTGGAGACCCAGTACTTC. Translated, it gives CASSPDRVVETQYF.